These 15 T cell receptor beta chains originate from one sample sequenced in a study of T cells in Graves' hyperthyroidism and ophthalmopathy. Amplified TCR beta CDR3 regions came from RNA transcripts. HTBI primers drove first-round RT-PCR of the TCR CDR3. A single record per CDR3 protein comes from TCRdb applying MiXCR to the multiplex PCR reads. The table shows about 250,000 distinct CDR3 sequences, with approximately 20% occurring only once. Sequencing input: blood. The receptor source for this set is a man younger than 45 with Graves' ophthalmopathy.

This clonotype was recorded at least ten times. The rearrangement links TRBV27 to TRBJ1-5, with TRBD1 identical over 7 bases. The V gene end was trimmed by 6 bases and the J gene end by 6 bases; junction bases not matched to a gene: 5. Germline V CDR1 and CDR2: MNHEY, SMNVEV (reference sequence). There are 13 residues in the CDR3. The CDR3 here is CASRPQGSQPQHF. The CDR3 DNA follows: TGTGCCAGCAGACCACAGGGGTCTCAGCCCCAGCATTTT.

The V call is TRBV2, the J call TRBJ1-1, with D possibly matching TRBD1 (5 bases). The CDR3 is 16 amino acids. Between the trimmed V and J ends, which lost 0 bases and 5 bases, there was a span of 16 bases. The germline gives CDR1 SNHLY, CDR2 FYNNEI. CDR3 coding DNA: TGTGCCAGCAGTGAAGCGCTTCTGGGACTTCGAACTGAAGCTTTCTTT. Translation: CASSEALLGLRTEAFF.

A word on this clonotype: Compared with germline, one end of the junction differs, possibly owing to a read error. The chain employs TRBV2 and TRBJ2-3; 9 bases map to TRBD2. CDR1 and CDR2 (germline): SNHLY, FYNNEI. The CDR3 extends over 16 amino acids. The CDR3, as DNA: TGTGCCGGCAGTGATAGGGGACTAGCTAGCACAGATACGCAGTATTTT. Protein sequence: CAGSDRGLASTDTQYF.

This clonotype was recorded a few times. This sequence joins TRBV24-1 and TRBJ2-1; 13 nucleotides agree with TRBD2. CDR3 size: 16 residues. V trimming: 4 bases; J trimming: 8 bases; junction bases outside the gene matches: 7. The germline V gene has CDR1 KGHDR and CDR2 SFDVKD. CDR3 coding DNA: TGTGCCACCAGTGACCCCACCGGACTAGCGGGAGATGAGCAGTTCTTC. The encoded protein is CATSDPTGLAGDEQFF.

V usage is TRBV28 and J usage is TRBJ2-5; a possible D gene is TRBD1 (5 bases). Between the trimmed V and J ends, which lost 8 bases and 6 bases, there was a span of 19 bases. The CDR3 sequence is 14 residues long. Germline CDR1 and CDR2: MDHEN and SYDVKM. The CDR3 DNA reads as TGTGCCAGCCGTCTAGGGGCTAGATCACAGACCCAGTACTTC. Its translation: CASRLGARSQTQYF.

The sample holds many counts of this clonotype. This may come from a read error, since a much larger clone is one base off. The chain couples TRBV7-9 to TRBJ2-2; a possible D gene is TRBD1 (5 bases). V was trimmed by 1 base and J by 3 bases, leaving 6 bases between them. Looked up from germline, CDR1 is SEHNR and CDR2 is FQNEAQ (reference sequence). The CDR3 spans 14 residues. The DNA for the CDR3 is TGTGCCAGCAGCTTAGAAGGGGACACCGGGGAGCTGTTTTTT. Translated: CASSLEGDTGELFF.

This clonotype was seen more than once but under ten times. This chain uses TRBV29-1 with TRBJ1-1; D perhaps matches TRBD1 (5 bases). Germline V gene lookup returns CDR1 SQVTM and CDR2 ANQGSEA. V shed 4 bases and J shed 5 bases, with 17 bases lying between them. This CDR3 has 14 residues. This chain's CDR3 is CSVVLDTRWTEAFF. The CDR3 DNA reads as TGCAGCGTTGTTCTGGACACCCGATGGACTGAAGCTTTCTTT.

This clonotype was recorded many times. J is TRBJ1-1 and V is TRBV5-1; no clear D gene. This CDR3 has 13 amino acids. V shed 1 base and J shed 10 bases, with 14 bases lying between them. Per the germline V gene, CDR1 is SGHRS and CDR2 is YFSETQ. Here the CDR3 reads CASSLSTTSRAFF. DNA of the CDR3: TGCGCCAGCAGCTTGAGCACGACCTCCCGAGCTTTCTTT. The whole variable domain, remainder taken from reference TRBV5-1 and TRBJ1-1, is KAGVTQTPRYLIKTRGQQVTLSCSPISGHRSVSWYQQTPGQGLQFLFEYFSETQRNKGNFPGRFSGRQFSNSRSEMNVSTLELGDSALYLCASSLSTTSRAFFGQGTRLTVV.

This chain joins TRBV7-3 and TRBJ1-2; 8 bases match TRBD1. The J segment lost 5 bases and the V segment lost 5 bases, leaving 10 bases of the junction unmatched. CDR3 size: 15 residues. Germline assignment: CDR1 SGHTA and CDR2 FQGTGA. DNA for the CDR3: TGTGCCAGCAGCCGACCCCTGACAGGGGCATATGGCTACACCTTC. Amino acids: CASSRPLTGAYGYTF.

This clonotype came up a few times. This chain uses TRBV9 with TRBJ2-3; D uncertain. The ends were cut back, 3 bases at V and 2 bases at J, with 16 bases in the middle. The CDR3 runs 16 residues. Germline assignment: CDR1 SGDLS and CDR2 YYNGEE. CDR3 amino acids: CASSGTLGLSTDTQYF. CDR3 coding DNA: TGTGCCAGCAGCGGTACCCTAGGCCTCTCCACAGATACGCAGTATTTT.

The genes are TRBV7-3 and TRBJ1-1; the D is unclear. Trimming stripped 5 bases from V and 0 bases from J, with 10 bases between. The CDR3 runs 14 residues. CDR1 is SGHTA and CDR2 is FQGTGA in the germline V gene. CDR3 residues: CASSPGPMNTEAFF. The CDR3 DNA reads TGTGCCAGCAGCCCAGGCCCCATGAACACTGAAGCTTTCTTT.

A note on this clonotype: One end of the junction fails to match germline, which may point to a read error. The chain links TRBV9 to TRBJ2-3; D is tentatively TRBD1 or TRBD2 (5 bases each). CDR3 length: 14 amino acids. The germline gives CDR1 SGDLS, CDR2 YYNGEE. CDR3 DNA: TGTGCCAGCAGCCCCCAGACGGGGATTGGGACGCAATATTTT. As protein: CASSPQTGIGTQYF.

This clonotype was picked up one time. One end of the junction is discordant with germline, which a read error may explain. J is TRBJ1-4 and V is TRBV7-3; no firm D call. Germline V gene data show CDR1 as SGHTA and CDR2 as FQGTGA. The CDR3 is made up of 15 amino acids. The CDR3 nucleotides are TGTGACAGCAGCTTAGTAAGGACGGCCAATGAAAAACTGTTTTTT. Protein sequence: CDSSLVRTANEKLFF.

The CDR3 region has the DNA TGTGCTAGTGGTTTGTTCACAGGGGGGTTTGAGTTGAACACTGAAGCTTTCTTT. Protein: CASGLFTGGFELNTEAFF. The chain uses TRBV12-5 and TRBJ1-1; 8 bases are shared with TRBD1. CDR1 LGHNT and CDR2 FRNRAP come from the germline V gene. The CDR3 sequence is 18 residues long. J lost 0 bases, V lost 2 bases, and 11 bases had no gene match.

The V call is TRBV20-1, the J call TRBJ2-6; no firm D call. The CDR3 runs 14 residues. V gave up 0 bases and J gave up 0 bases, with 3 bases separating them. From germline, CDR1 is DFQATT and CDR2 SNEGSKA (reference sequence). The CDR3 here is CSARDDSGANVLTF. The DNA for the CDR3 is TGCAGTGCTAGAGATGACTCTGGGGCCAACGTCCTGACTTTC.